This T cell receptor (beta chain) was observed in a study of T cells in Graves' hyperthyroidism and ophthalmopathy. Per germline, CDR1 KGHDR and CDR2 SFDVKD. This CDR3 spans 14 amino acids. The germline V and J ends were trimmed by 4 bases and 3 bases, with 11 bases remaining between them. Extraction of PBMCs used 8 to 10 ml of fresh peripheral blood. There were TCR beta CDR3 regions amplified from RNA transcripts. HTBI primers were employed in a first-round RT-PCR of the TCR CDR3. TCRdb called the multiplex PCR reads again in MiXCR, with one record for every CDR3 protein. The sample shows under 350,000 distinct CDR3 sequences, roughly 13% of them seen only once. At least ten counts were recorded for this clonotype.

The chain uses TRBV24-1 and TRBJ1-1; D is uncertain. The origin of this receptor is a woman aged 25 to 45 with Graves' hyperthyroidism that later progressed to Graves' ophthalmopathy. Sequencing was done on a sample of blood. This CDR3 is CATSELQTYTEAFF. The CDR3 region has the DNA TGTGCCACCAGTGAGCTCCAAACGTACACTGAAGCTTTCTTT.